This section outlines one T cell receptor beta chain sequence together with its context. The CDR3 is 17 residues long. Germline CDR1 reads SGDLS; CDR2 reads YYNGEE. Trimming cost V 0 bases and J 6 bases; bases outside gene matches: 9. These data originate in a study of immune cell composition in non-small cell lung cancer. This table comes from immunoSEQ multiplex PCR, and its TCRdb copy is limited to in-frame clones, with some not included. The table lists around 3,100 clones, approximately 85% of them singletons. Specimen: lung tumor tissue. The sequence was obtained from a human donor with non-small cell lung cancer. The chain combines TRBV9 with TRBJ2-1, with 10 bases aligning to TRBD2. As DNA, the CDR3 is TGTGCCAGCAGCGTAGTCCCTAGCGGGAGACTGGGCAATGAGCAGTTCTTC. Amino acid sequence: CASSVVPSGRLGNEQFF.